These 32 T cell receptor beta chains originate from one sample sequenced in a study of control samples from healthy donors and cancer patients. Clones were read by immunoSEQ multiplex PCR, and TCRdb kept only the in-frame ones, dropping some. Seen here are some 150,000 clones, nearly 96% observed once, and the top ten hold approximately 0.97%. Sequenced: blood. All receptors derive from a woman younger than 45 in good health.

The chain is built from TRBV28 and TRBJ1-2; TRBD1 matches 8 bases. The CDR3 length is 14 residues. Trimming at V came to 11 bases and at J to 3 bases, leaving 11 bases not matched to a gene. Germline CDR1 MDHEN, CDR2 SYDVKM. The CDR3 DNA sequence: TGTGCCGCCTTCCAAACAGGGGGTGACTATGGCTACACCTTC. Translated, it gives CAAFQTGGDYGYTF.

The chain links TRBV2 to TRBJ1-2; D is ambiguous. CDR3 length: 14 residues. Trimming pared 8 bases from V and 5 bases from J, leaving 18 bases between. In germline, CDR1 is SNHLY, CDR2 FYNNEI. The CDR3 sequence is CASAPSPPTYGYTF. CDR3 nucleotides: TGTGCCAGCGCTCCAAGTCCCCCGACATATGGCTACACCTTC.

A word on this clone: At the DNA level, this CDR3 is encoded by other sequences in the same sample as well. The V and J genes are TRBV28 and TRBJ2-7; D unclear. This CDR3 contains 11 residues. CDR1 and CDR2 from the germline V gene are MDHEN and SYDVKM. With 9 bases removed from V and 0 bases from J, the gap between germline ends came to 6 bases. The CDR3, as DNA: TGTGCCAGTAGCAGCTCCTACGAGCAGTACTTC. This sequence encodes CASSSSYEQYF. The full variable domain, in which reference TRBV28 and TRBJ2-7 provide the parts outside the CDR3, is DVKVTQSSRYLVKRTGEKVFLECVQDMDHENMFWYRQDPGLGLRLIYFSYDVKMKEKGDIPEGYSVSREKKERFSLILESASTNQTSMYLCASSSSYEQYFGPGTRLTVT.

CDR3 region: CASSNLGLDYGYTF. In nucleotides, the CDR3 is TGTGCCAGTAGTAATTTGGGACTTGACTATGGCTACACCTTC. This chain connects TRBV19 to TRBJ1-2; a weak D match, TRBD1 (5 bases). CDR1 and CDR2 from the germline V gene are LNHDA and SQIVND (reference sequence). CDR3 length: 14 residues. The V and J ends lost 4 bases and 3 bases respectively, with 12 bases between them.

This sequence joins TRBV20-1 and TRBJ2-1, with a weak D call TRBD2 (5 bases). Trimming cost V 3 bases and J 1 base, with 13 bases left between them. There are 15 residues in the CDR3. Germline V gene data show CDR1 as DFQATT and CDR2 as SNEGSKA (reference sequence). CDR3 in DNA: TGCAGTGCTAGTGGCGGAGGCCGATCCTACAATGAGCAGTTCTTC. Protein product: CSASGGGRSYNEQFF.

This chain links TRBV7-9 with TRBJ1-6; 7 nucleotides match TRBD1. The CDR3 runs 13 residues. V shed 4 bases, J shed 8 bases, and the junction held 2 bases outside the gene matches. In germline, CDR1 is SEHNR, CDR2 FQNEAQ (reference sequence). The chain's CDR3 is CASSYDRDSPLHF. The CDR3 DNA is TGTGCCAGCAGCTATGACAGGGATTCACCCCTCCACTTT.

The V call is TRBV3-1 (or the pseudogene TRBV3-2), the J call TRBJ1-2, with a weak D call TRBD1 (5 bases). The germline CDR1 and CDR2 sequences are LGHDT and YNNKEL (reference sequence). This CDR3 region has 13 residues. The V gene lost 6 bases and the J gene lost 8 bases, with 16 bases spanning the gap. CDR3 region: CASRPTDSRGYTF. The CDR3 DNA reads as TGTGCCAGCAGGCCGACTGACAGCCGGGGCTACACCTTC.

The chain combines TRBV3-1 (or the pseudogene TRBV3-2) with TRBJ1-6, with a possible D match to TRBD1 (6 bases). Germline V gene data show CDR1 as LGHDT and CDR2 as YNNKEL (reference sequence). The CDR3 extends over 13 amino acids. V was clipped by 5 bases and J by 6 bases, with 8 bases between them. The CDR3 region has the DNA TGTGCCAGCAGCGTCAGGGGTAATTCACCCCTCCACTTT. Translation gives CASSVRGNSPLHF.

J is TRBJ1-1 and V is TRBV3-1 (or the pseudogene TRBV3-2), with TRBD1 matching over 7 bases. CDR3 length: 14 residues. Germline trimming cut 5 bases from V and 7 bases from J; bases unmatched to any gene: 10. CDR1 and CDR2 from the germline V gene are LGHDT and YNNKEL (reference sequence). The CDR3 nucleotides are TGTGCCAGCAGCTATTTAACCCGGGACAGTGAAGCTTTCTTT. Its protein product is CASSYLTRDSEAFF.

The rearrangement uses TRBV5-1 and TRBJ1-3; D not certain. V was trimmed by 4 bases and J by 0 bases, leaving 14 bases between them. CDR1 and CDR2 from the germline V gene are SGHRS and YFSETQ. The CDR3 is 16 amino acids. The chain's CDR3 is CASSIGVGHSGNTIYF. The DNA of the CDR3 is TGCGCCAGCAGCATAGGAGTTGGGCACTCTGGAAACACCATATATTTT.

This clone was detected once. The genes are TRBV7-3 and TRBJ1-1; D gene unclear. This CDR3 has 13 amino acids. CDR1 and CDR2 from the germline V gene are SGHTA and FQGTGA. The germline V and J ends were trimmed by 3 bases and 1 base, with 6 bases remaining between them. Written as DNA, the CDR3 is TGTGCCAGCAGCTTCGGAAGGAACACTGAAGCTTTCTTT. The encoded protein is CASSFGRNTEAFF.

The chain is built from TRBV7-9 and TRBJ2-1; 9 bases fit TRBD1. Trimming removed 5 bases from V and 8 bases from J; junction bases left unmatched: 10. CDR3 length equals 15 residues. CDR1 and CDR2 (germline): SEHNR, FQNEAQ (reference sequence). DNA of the CDR3: TGTGCCAGCAGCGACCGTGGGACAGGGATAGATGAGCAGTTCTTC. Translated, it gives CASSDRGTGIDEQFF.

This clone was observed a single time. The rearrangement uses TRBV6-6 and TRBJ1-1, with D unresolved. The CDR3 extends over 14 amino acids. The germline V gene has CDR1 MNHNY and CDR2 SVGAGI (reference sequence). V lost 2 bases, J lost 1 base, and 8 bases lay in between. The CDR3 nucleotides read TGTGCCAGCAGTTACGCAGGAAGGAACACTGAAGCTTTCTTT. Encoded protein: CASSYAGRNTEAFF.

The rearrangement uses TRBV10-3 and TRBJ1-1; D is unresolved. The CDR3 spans 11 residues. The V and J ends lost 3 bases and 12 bases respectively, with 11 bases between them. CDR1 is ENHRY, CDR2 SYGVKD, per germline. This CDR3 reads CAISDGPPPFF. The CDR3 DNA is TGTGCCATCAGTGACGGGCCTCCCCCTTTCTTT.

The chain couples TRBV7-3 to TRBJ2-2, with D possibly being TRBD2 (6 bases). The CDR3 runs to 16 residues. The germline V and J ends were trimmed by 1 base and 4 bases, with 13 bases remaining between them. Germline values: CDR1 SGHTA, CDR2 FQGTGA. The CDR3 region is CASSLIGGPATGELFF. The DNA of the CDR3 is TGTGCCAGCAGCTTAATCGGAGGGCCAGCCACCGGGGAGCTGTTTTTT.

J is TRBJ1-3 and V is TRBV2; TRBD1 aligns across 7 bases. The CDR3 contains 14 residues. The junction had 3 bases not matched to a gene; V was cut back by 5 bases and J by 2 bases. From germline, CDR1 is SNHLY and CDR2 FYNNEI. CDR3: CASSSRGTGNTIYF. The CDR3 DNA reads TGTGCCAGCAGTTCCAGGGGGACTGGAAACACCATATATTTT.

This clone was counted once. The chain carries TRBV6-6 and TRBJ1-2, with TRBD1 as a possible D gene (6 bases). The CDR3 totals 15 residues. Trimming left V 7 bases short and J 4 bases short, with 19 bases between. Looked up from germline, CDR1 is MNHNY and CDR2 is SVGAGI (reference sequence). CDR3 nucleotides: TGTGCCAGCAAATTGGGGCAGGGGAATTCCTATGGCTACACCTTC. It specifies CASKLGQGNSYGYTF.

The J gene is TRBJ1-2, the V gene TRBV9, with 8 bases aligning to TRBD1. Germline V gives CDR1 SGDLS, CDR2 YYNGEE. This CDR3 region has 14 residues. J was trimmed by 4 bases and V by 7 bases; bases with no gene match: 9. CDR3 residues: CASWDGTGPYGYTF. CDR3 bases: TGTGCCAGCTGGGATGGGACAGGCCCCTATGGCTACACCTTC.

This sequence joins TRBV6-2 or TRBV6-3 and TRBJ2-6, with D uncertain. Germline CDR1 and CDR2: MNHEY and SVGEGT. Trimming stripped 6 bases from V and 4 bases from J, with 13 bases between. CDR3 size: 15 residues. In DNA form, the CDR3 reads TGTGCCAGCAGCCCGGCGATGGCCGGGGCCAACGTCCTGACTTTC. Its translation: CASSPAMAGANVLTF.

The chain employs TRBV18 and TRBJ2-7, with a weak D call TRBD1 (5 bases). Trimming stripped 2 bases from V and 3 bases from J, with 20 bases between. In germline, CDR1 is KGHSH, CDR2 LQKENI. The CDR3 length is 17 residues. The CDR3 DNA sequence: TGTGCCAGCTCACCAGACAGCCCAGCGAATTTTTACTACGAGCAGTACTTC. Protein sequence: CASSPDSPANFYYEQYF.

CDR3 nucleotide sequence: TGTGCCAGCAGCTTAAGGAGGGGGAAGTATGGCTACACCTTC. Encoded protein: CASSLRRGKYGYTF. The chain couples TRBV5-4 to TRBJ1-2; possible D gene TRBD1, 6 bases. The germline V and J ends were trimmed by 2 bases and 5 bases, with 13 bases remaining between them. CDR3 length: 14 amino acids. Germline assignment: CDR1 SGHNT and CDR2 YYREEE (reference sequence).

The chain employs TRBV30 and TRBJ1-2; 7 bases are a match to TRBD1. The germline V gene encodes CDR1 GTSNPN and CDR2 SVGIG (reference sequence). Unmatched junction bases numbered 1, after V lost 1 base and J lost 2 bases. The CDR3 contains 13 residues. The DNA of the CDR3 is TGTGCCTGGAGTGCGGGACAGAACTATGGCTACACCTTC. Protein product: CAWSAGQNYGYTF.

The V and J genes are TRBV18 and TRBJ1-5; D gene ambiguous. The CDR3 has 13 amino acids. Trimming shortened V by 3 bases and J by 4 bases, and 7 bases separated the two germline ends. Per germline, CDR1 KGHSH and CDR2 LQKENI. CDR3 bases: TGTGCCAGCTCACCCCAGCAAAATCAGCCCCAGCATTTT. Its protein is CASSPQQNQPQHF.

The chain has TRBV5-1 and TRBJ1-1; D perhaps matches TRBD1 (5 bases). CDR1 is SGHRS, CDR2 YFSETQ, per germline. V lost 4 bases and J 0 bases, leaving 19 bases between the germline ends. This CDR3 is 17 amino acids long. This CDR3 reads CASSPPRGFRMNTEAFF. The CDR3 nucleotides are TGCGCCAGCAGCCCGCCGCGGGGGTTCCGCATGAACACTGAAGCTTTCTTT.

The chain carries TRBV4-1 and TRBJ2-1, with D possibly being TRBD1 or TRBD2 (5 bases each). The CDR3 runs to 18 residues. CDR1 and CDR2 (germline): MGHRA, YSYEKL. The V and J ends lost 2 bases and 2 bases respectively, with 19 bases between them. The CDR3: CASSQKLRGVGPYNEQFF. As DNA, the CDR3 is TGCGCCAGCAGCCAAAAATTAAGGGGAGTAGGTCCCTACAATGAGCAGTTCTTC.

The rearrangement joins TRBV18 to TRBJ2-2; D unclear. V lost 6 bases and J lost 3, with 2 bases in between. The germline CDR1 and CDR2 sequences are KGHSH and LQKENI. The CDR3 is 11 residues long. The CDR3 is CASSHTGELFF. The CDR3 DNA follows: TGTGCCAGCTCCCACACCGGGGAGCTGTTTTTT.

The chain is built from TRBV11-2 and TRBJ1-6; 8 nucleotides match TRBD1. The V and J ends lost 1 base and 4 bases, in that order; junction bases with no gene match: 6. There are 17 residues in the CDR3. Germline CDR1 is SGHAT and CDR2 is FQNNGV. DNA of the CDR3: TGTGCCAGCAGCTTAGTCGGGACAGGCAGTTATAATTCACCCCTCCACTTT. Protein: CASSLVGTGSYNSPLHF.

The J gene is TRBJ2-5, the V gene TRBV27, with no clear D. The CDR3 runs 11 residues. From germline, CDR1 is MNHEY and CDR2 SMNVEV (reference sequence). V lost 6 bases and J lost 3, with 5 bases in between. The chain's CDR3 is CASRRKETQYF. CDR3 coding DNA: TGTGCCAGCAGGAGAAAAGAGACCCAGTACTTC.

The V call is TRBV29-1, the J call TRBJ2-1; 11 nucleotides line up with TRBD2. After removal of 0 bases from V and 8 bases from J, the junction contained 15 bases not matched to a gene. The germline gives CDR1 SQVTM, CDR2 ANQGSEA. The CDR3 covers 18 residues. CDR3 amino acids: CSVEDPAQLAGVPDEQFF. The DNA of the CDR3 is TGCAGCGTTGAAGATCCTGCTCAACTAGCGGGAGTGCCCGATGAGCAGTTCTTC.

The chain combines TRBV7-9 with TRBJ2-1, with D perhaps matching TRBD1 (5 bases). CDR3 length: 13 amino acids. The V gene lost 5 bases and the J gene lost 9 bases, with 14 bases spanning the gap. The V gene's germline CDR1 is SEHNR and CDR2 FQNEAQ (reference sequence). The CDR3 coding sequence is TGTGCCAGCAGCCGAGTTTATGACAGTGAGCAGTTCTTC. Protein: CASSRVYDSEQFF. The whole variable domain, filled in from reference TRBV7-9 and TRBJ2-1, reads DTGVSQNPRHKITKRGQNVTFRCDPISEHNRLYWYRQTLGQGPEFLTYFQNEAQLEKSRLLSDRFSAERPKGSFSTLEIQRTEQGDSAMYLCASSRVYDSEQFFGPGTRLTVL.

Points on this clone: The junction shows a germline mismatch at one end, possibly a read error. This sequence joins TRBV7-7 and TRBJ2-2; D is perhaps TRBD1 (5 bases). Germline loops: CDR1 SSHAT, CDR2 FNYEAQ (reference sequence). The CDR3 has 14 residues. Here the CDR3 reads CASSKGAITGELFF. In DNA form, the CDR3 reads TGTGCTAGCAGCAAAGGGGCCATCACCGGGGAGCTGTTTTTT.

The V and J genes are TRBV6-2 or TRBV6-3 and TRBJ2-7, with D possibly TRBD1 on 6 matching bases. The CDR3 runs 13 residues. V was trimmed by 6 bases and J by 3 bases, leaving 12 bases between them. Per the germline V gene, CDR1 is MNHEY and CDR2 is SVGEGT. The CDR3 nucleotides read TGTGCCAGCAGCCGGACAGCCGACTACGAGCAGTACTTC. Encoded protein: CASSRTADYEQYF.